One and the same sample provided the 19 T cell receptor beta chains below, sequenced in a study of CD8 T cells in Susac syndrome. Reverse transcription of roughly 0.45 to 1 ug RNA was performed with random hexamers. TCRdb used MiXCR to reprocess the immunoSEQ multiplex PCR reads, holding one entry per CDR3 protein. The table has about 190,000 distinct CDR3 sequences, approximately 94% seen once. Sequenced sample: CD4+ T cells from PBMCs. The receptors originated from a human donor with Susac syndrome.

This chain joins TRBV3-1 and TRBJ2-1; 9 bases match TRBD1. From germline, CDR1 is LGHDT and CDR2 YNNKEL (reference sequence). The CDR3 has 18 amino acids. V lost 1 base to trimming and J lost 3 bases; unmatched junction nucleotides: 10. The CDR3 sequence: CASSQVPWTGEGYNEQFF. The DNA for the CDR3 is TGTGCCAGCAGCCAAGTCCCCTGGACAGGGGAGGGCTACAATGAGCAGTTCTTC.

The chain has TRBV5-6 and TRBJ1-5; 9 bases fit TRBD1. V lost 4 bases to trimming and J lost 7 bases; unmatched junction nucleotides: 3. CDR3 length: 13 amino acids. The germline CDR1 and CDR2 sequences are SGHDT and YYEEEE. CDR3 sequence: CASSPGQGQPQHF. The DNA of the CDR3 is TGTGCCAGCAGCCCGGGACAGGGCCAGCCCCAGCATTTT.

The chain is built from TRBV7-3 and TRBJ2-1, with 11 nucleotides matching TRBD2. There are 16 residues in the CDR3. J was trimmed by 0 bases and V by 6 bases; bases with no gene match: 4. Germline lookup yields CDR1 SGHTA and CDR2 FQGTGA. As DNA, the CDR3 is TGTGCCAGCAGGTCCACTAGCGGGAGCTCCTACAATGAGCAGTTCTTC. Protein: CASRSTSGSSYNEQFF. The full variable domain, completed using reference TRBV7-3 and TRBJ2-1, is GAGVSQTPSNKVTEKGKYVELRCDPISGHTALYWYRQSLGQGPEFLIYFQGTGAADDSGLPNDRFFAVRPEGSVSTLKIQRTERGDSAVYLCASRSTSGSSYNEQFFGPGTRLTVL.

This clonotype was found once. The rearrangement uses TRBV5-4 and TRBJ1-6; D call uncertain. Germline CDR1 and CDR2: SGHNT and YYREEE (reference sequence). The CDR3 consists of 14 residues. Trimming took 0 bases from V and 14 from J, leaving 15 bases between them. CDR3 region: CASSLDPYRSALHF. In nucleotides, the CDR3 is TGTGCCAGCAGCTTGGATCCGTACAGATCAGCCCTCCACTTT.

This sequence joins TRBV20-1 and TRBJ1-2, with no clear D. The CDR3 is 14 residues long. The V end lost 0 bases, the J end lost 3 bases, and 11 bases lay between the germline ends. Germline CDR1 is DFQATT and CDR2 is SNEGSKA (reference sequence). The CDR3 is CSARDHRSYYGYTF. The CDR3 DNA follows: TGCAGTGCTAGAGATCACCGCTCATACTATGGCTACACCTTC.

V is TRBV19 and J is TRBJ1-5, with 7 bases that match TRBD1. The CDR3 runs to 17 residues. The V segment lost 7 bases and the J segment 8 bases; nucleotides outside the gene matches: 20. CDR1 and CDR2 from the germline V gene are LNHDA and SQIVND (reference sequence). In DNA, the CDR3 is TGTGCCAGTATCCGGACAGGCCCACCAGCCTCGGGAAAGCCCCAGCATTTT. It specifies CASIRTGPPASGKPQHF.

The chain combines TRBV20-1 with TRBJ2-7; no definite D call. Germline loops: CDR1 DFQATT, CDR2 SNEGSKA (reference sequence). The CDR3 is 12 amino acids. V lost 5 bases to trimming and J lost 0 bases, with 8 bases between them. This CDR3 is CSASTASYEQYF. The CDR3, as DNA: TGCAGTGCTTCGACGGCCTCCTACGAGCAGTACTTC.

The chain links TRBV7-9 to TRBJ2-1; D is unclear. This CDR3 has 14 residues. Germline V CDR1 and CDR2: SEHNR, FQNEAQ (reference sequence). The ends were cut back, 8 bases at V and 7 bases at J, with 18 bases in the middle. DNA for the CDR3: TGTGCCAGCCGAGCTATAGGAACAGAGAATGAGCAGTTCTTC. Its translation: CASRAIGTENEQFF.

The rearrangement links TRBV20-1 to TRBJ1-2; D is possibly TRBD1 (6 bases). Germline V lookup: CDR1 DFQATT, CDR2 SNEGSKA (reference sequence). Trimming stripped 5 bases from V and 6 bases from J, with 10 bases between. This CDR3 is 11 amino acids long. The CDR3 nucleotides read TGCAGTGCTCTGGGGGCCCATGGCTACACCTTC. Translated: CSALGAHGYTF.

V is TRBV20-1 and J is TRBJ2-1; D remains unclear. The germline V and J ends were trimmed by 3 bases and 1 base, with 19 bases remaining between them. The CDR3 contains 17 residues. CDR1 DFQATT and CDR2 SNEGSKA come from the germline V gene (reference sequence). The CDR3: CSASRLDMNPSYNEQFF. The CDR3 DNA is TGCAGTGCTAGCCGCCTCGACATGAACCCTTCCTACAATGAGCAGTTCTTC.

This chain uses TRBV6-5 with TRBJ2-1; 10 nucleotides agree with TRBD1. Looked up from germline, CDR1 is MNHEY and CDR2 is SVGAGI. The CDR3 sequence is 14 residues long. V trimming: 8 bases; J trimming: 4 bases; junction bases outside the gene matches: 5. As DNA, the CDR3 is TGTGCCAGCCGGGACAGGGGAAATTACAATGAGCAGTTCTTC. Translation: CASRDRGNYNEQFF.

The rearrangement uses TRBV20-1 and TRBJ2-3; no firm D call. CDR1 is DFQATT and CDR2 is SNEGSKA in the germline V gene (reference sequence). The CDR3 sequence is 10 residues long. With 4 bases removed from V and 3 bases from J, the gap between germline ends came to 2 bases. The CDR3 DNA is TGCAGTGCTATGACAGATACGCAGTATTTT. Protein sequence: CSAMTDTQYF.

The rearrangement joins TRBV4-1 to TRBJ1-1; the match to TRBD1 covers 9 bases. The V segment lost 0 bases and the J segment 4 bases; nucleotides outside the gene matches: 12. CDR1 and CDR2 from the germline V gene are MGHRA and YSYEKL. CDR3 length: 18 amino acids. The CDR3 coding sequence is TGCGCCAGCAGCCAAGACAGGGCCCCGGGACAGGGACTCACTGAAGCTTTCTTT. Translating it yields CASSQDRAPGQGLTEAFF.

Here the CDR3 reads CASSQDQPQHF. For the CDR3, the DNA is TGTGCCAGCAGCCAAGATCAGCCCCAGCATTTT. The rearrangement joins TRBV14 to TRBJ1-5; D unclear. Germline assignment: CDR1 SGHDN and CDR2 FVKESK. V shed 0 bases and J shed 6 bases, with 0 bases lying between them. The CDR3 sequence is 11 residues long.

The V gene is TRBV7-9, the J gene TRBJ1-4, with D perhaps matching TRBD1 (5 bases). The CDR3 consists of 13 residues. V was clipped by 0 bases and J by 10 bases, with 9 bases between them. The germline gives CDR1 SEHNR, CDR2 FQNEAQ (reference sequence). DNA for the CDR3: TGTGCCAGCAGCTTAGCGGGGGGTCGAAAACTGTTTTTT. Amino acid sequence: CASSLAGGRKLFF. The full variable domain, with the rest looked up from reference TRBV7-9 and TRBJ1-4, is DTGVSQNPRHKITKRGQNVTFRCDPISEHNRLYWYRQTLGQGPEFLTYFQNEAQLEKSRLLSDRFSAERPKGSFSTLEIQRTEQGDSAMYLCASSLAGGRKLFFGSGTQLSVL.

This rearrangement joins TRBV5-6 to TRBJ1-5; D may be TRBD1 (5 bases). The CDR3 covers 15 residues. Germline CDR1 and CDR2: SGHDT and YYEEEE. With 1 base removed from V and 5 bases from J, the gap between germline ends came to 13 bases. CDR3 in amino acids: CASSLRGARDQPQHF. In DNA, the CDR3 is TGTGCCAGCAGCTTGCGAGGGGCTCGGGATCAGCCCCAGCATTTT.

The chain carries TRBV20-1 and TRBJ2-1; D is unresolved. CDR3 length: 12 residues. The germline gives CDR1 DFQATT, CDR2 SNEGSKA (reference sequence). Trimming took off 1 base at V and 6 bases at J, with 7 bases between the two ends. CDR3 in DNA: TGCAGTGCTAGAGCACTTGGCAATGAGCAGTTCTTC. This translates into CSARALGNEQFF.

This sequence joins TRBV11-2 and TRBJ2-3, with 8 nucleotides matching TRBD2. J gave up 3 bases and V 0 bases, and 5 bases lay outside the gene matches. There are 16 residues in the CDR3. CDR1 and CDR2 from the germline V gene are SGHAT and FQNNGV. CDR3 amino acids: CASSLDLSGGTDTQYF. The CDR3 region has the DNA TGTGCCAGCAGCTTAGATTTGAGCGGGGGAACAGATACGCAGTATTTT.

This clonotype was detected a few times. This chain joins TRBV4-2 and TRBJ1-2; 8 bases line up with TRBD1. CDR3 length: 15 residues. V dropped 3 bases and J dropped 6; count of bases not matched to a gene: 9. Germline V gives CDR1 LGHNA, CDR2 YNFKEQ. The CDR3 sequence: CASSHSPQGVDGYTF. The DNA of the CDR3 is TGTGCCAGCAGCCATTCCCCACAGGGGGTGGATGGCTACACCTTC.